A single sample gave rise to the 4 T cell receptor beta chains below, sequenced in a study of shared clonotypes between healthy human individuals. Here immunoSEQ multiplex PCR was the method, and the copy in TCRdb shows in-frame clones only, minus some. This table holds roughly 2,300,000 clones, roughly 90% found once. The material sequenced was naive CD4+ T cells from PBMCs. Described subset: CD45RA+ positively selected. The receptors originated from a man between 18 and 29 years old in good health. Some clones in this sample may be carry-over from other donors' samples.

The genes are TRBV7-2 and TRBJ2-5, with a weak D call TRBD2 (6 bases). Trimming removed 6 bases from V and 5 bases from J, with 19 bases in between. Germline loops: CDR1 SGHTA, CDR2 FQGNSA. CDR3 length: 15 residues. The CDR3 DNA follows: TGTGCCAGCAGTTCCACGGGACTGAGCCCGGAGACCCAGTACTTC. Translation: CASSSTGLSPETQYF.

On this clone itself: Additional DNA sequences in this sample encode the identical CDR3. The chain uses TRBV28 and TRBJ2-3; 9 nucleotides align to TRBD2. With 3 bases clipped from V and 3 bases from J, the junction kept 1 base outside the gene matches. Per the germline V gene, CDR1 is MDHEN and CDR2 is SYDVKM. CDR3 size: 14 residues. In nucleotides, the CDR3 is TGTGCCAGCAGTTTTAGCGGGAGAACAGATACGCAGTATTTT. It yields the protein CASSFSGRTDTQYF.

This sequence joins TRBV9 and TRBJ1-5; D is possibly TRBD1 (5 bases). Per germline, CDR1 SGDLS and CDR2 YYNGEE. CDR3 length: 11 residues. The V and J ends lost 1 base and 9 bases respectively, with 5 bases between them. CDR3 residues: CASSVQGPQHF. The CDR3 region has the DNA TGTGCCAGCAGCGTACAGGGGCCCCAGCATTTT.

The J gene is TRBJ1-4, the V gene TRBV7-9; D is undetermined. CDR1 and CDR2 from the germline V gene are SEHNR and FQNEAQ (reference sequence). This CDR3 comprises 17 residues. Trimming took off 4 bases at V and 8 bases at J, with 23 bases between the two ends. CDR3 nucleotide sequence: TGTGCCAGCAGCTCATCACGGTTGATCGGGATTCGAGAAAAACTGTTTTTT. Translated: CASSSSRLIGIREKLFF.